Included here is one TCR beta chain sequence, with context. Its antigen is currently unknown. Method: immunoSEQ multiplex PCR; TCRdb's copy keeps in-frame clones and lacks some. The repertoire consists of 80,000 to 100,000 clones, with 75% to 85% occurring once and the leading ten covering 3.6%. The germline V gene has CDR1 MGHRA and CDR2 YSYEKL. The CDR3 is made up of 13 amino acids. V was trimmed by 0 bases and J by 7 bases, leaving 9 bases between them. These data belong to a study of memory CD4+ T cells and cytomegalovirus serostatus. Study-wide results and caveats: Suggested: most of the CMV-linked TCR signature lies in CD4+ memory cells.

The sort gate was single viable CD3+CD4+CD8-CD45RO+ cells for memory CD4+ T cells. V is TRBV4-1 and J is TRBJ1-1, with no clear D. The TCR sequence derives from an adult in good health and CMV-seropositive. Sequenced material: memory CD4+ T cells from blood. CDR3: CASSQDRRGEAFF. The CDR3, as DNA: TGCGCCAGCAGCCAAGACAGGCGAGGTGAAGCTTTCTTT.